A selection of T cell receptor beta chains follows, all from one sample in a study of blood T cell repertoires in COVID-19. Using immunoSEQ multiplex PCR, the repertoire was profiled, and TCRdb retains in-frame clones only, with some absent. This table has a few hundred thousand clones, approximately 89% appearing once. Sequenced sample: peripheral blood. Receptors originate from a woman aged 25-40 years with COVID-19, enrolled during active disease. The CDR3 runs from the conserved cysteine through the conserved F or W. The order of the fields is CDR3 protein, CDR3 DNA, J gene, D gene, clone size, V gene. A D gene is named only where the DNA matches it firmly. Size is stated for part of the rows, as once, few or many counts, or as a class when the clone is expanded.

cdr3_aa: CASKASGNTEAFF
cdr3_nt: TGTGCCAGTAAGGCTTCAGGGAACACTGAAGCTTTCTTT
j_call: TRBJ1-1
d_call: -
clone_size: few
v_call: TRBV19

cdr3_aa: CASSFRAGAGYEQYF
cdr3_nt: TGCGCCAGCAGCTTTCGGGCGGGGGCCGGGTACGAGCAGTACTTC
j_call: TRBJ2-7
d_call: -
clone_size: -
v_call: TRBV5-1

cdr3_aa: CAPRTPGEGYTF
cdr3_nt: TGTGCCCCCCGAACCCCAGGGGAAGGCTACACCTTC
j_call: TRBJ1-2
d_call: -
clone_size: -
v_call: TRBV11-3

cdr3_aa: CASSPNRPGTEAFF
cdr3_nt: TGTGCCAGCAGCCCGAACCGGCCAGGCACTGAAGCTTTCTTT
j_call: TRBJ1-1
d_call: -
clone_size: -
v_call: TRBV7-9

cdr3_aa: CASSLATGITSYEQYF
cdr3_nt: TGCGCCAGCAGCTTGGCCACGGGGATAACCTCCTACGAGCAGTACTTC
j_call: TRBJ2-7
d_call: -
clone_size: -
v_call: TRBV5-1

cdr3_aa: CASSLQQGDPLNF
cdr3_nt: TGTGCCAGCAGCCTCCAACAGGGAGACCCCTTGAATTTT
j_call: TRBJ1-5
d_call: -
clone_size: -
v_call: TRBV3-1/TRBV3-2

cdr3_aa: CSASDSDPRVAKNIQYF
cdr3_nt: TGCAGTGCTAGTGATTCCGACCCACGGGTAGCCAAAAACATTCAGTACTTC
j_call: TRBJ2-4
d_call: -
clone_size: -
v_call: TRBV20-1

cdr3_aa: CASSQKGGLYNEQFF
cdr3_nt: TGCGCCAGCAGCCAAAAAGGGGGCCTCTACAATGAGCAGTTCTTC
j_call: TRBJ2-1
d_call: TRBD1
clone_size: -
v_call: TRBV4-1

cdr3_aa: CASSEVPGAGGETQYF
cdr3_nt: TGTGCCAGCAGTGAGGTGCCGGGGGCCGGGGGGGAGACCCAGTACTTC
j_call: TRBJ2-5
d_call: -
clone_size: -
v_call: TRBV2

cdr3_aa: CASSSREGGGEGYTF
cdr3_nt: TGTGCCAGCAGCTCCAGAGAAGGAGGCGGCGAGGGCTACACCTTC
j_call: TRBJ1-2
d_call: -
clone_size: -
v_call: TRBV11-2

cdr3_aa: CASSLGGVRSTGELFF
cdr3_nt: TGCGCCAGCAGCCTCGGAGGGGTGCGGTCCACCGGGGAGCTGTTTTTT
j_call: TRBJ2-2
d_call: -
clone_size: -
v_call: TRBV5-1

cdr3_aa: CASSLRLAGGETQYF
cdr3_nt: TGCGCCAGCAGCCTGCGACTAGCGGGGGGCGAGACCCAGTACTTC
j_call: TRBJ2-5
d_call: TRBD2
clone_size: -
v_call: TRBV5-1

cdr3_aa: CASSEIRGTQYF
cdr3_nt: TGTGCCAGCAGTGAAATACGGGGGACCCAGTACTTC
j_call: TRBJ2-5
d_call: -
clone_size: few
v_call: TRBV6-1

cdr3_aa: CASSLTGATSGNTIYF
cdr3_nt: TGCGCCAGCAGCTTGACAGGGGCAACCTCTGGAAACACCATATATTTT
j_call: TRBJ1-3
d_call: TRBD1
clone_size: -
v_call: TRBV5-1

cdr3_aa: CASSRRGSRGAEAFF
cdr3_nt: TGTGCCAGCAGCCGGAGAGGTAGCAGGGGGGCTGAAGCTTTCTTT
j_call: TRBJ1-1
d_call: TRBD1
clone_size: -
v_call: TRBV3-1/TRBV3-2

cdr3_aa: CASSPPTGAGNTEAFF
cdr3_nt: TGTGCCAGCAGCCCCCCCACAGGGGCAGGGAACACTGAAGCTTTCTTT
j_call: TRBJ1-1
d_call: TRBD1
clone_size: -
v_call: TRBV5-4

cdr3_aa: CATTGPNYGYTF
cdr3_nt: TGTGCCACGACAGGGCCCAACTATGGCTACACCTTC
j_call: TRBJ1-2
d_call: TRBD1
clone_size: -
v_call: TRBV12-3/TRBV12-4

cdr3_aa: CASSQEFEGWSTDTQYF
cdr3_nt: TGTGCCAGCAGCCAAGAATTTGAGGGATGGAGCACAGATACGCAGTATTTT
j_call: TRBJ2-3
d_call: -
clone_size: -
v_call: TRBV3-1/TRBV3-2

cdr3_aa: CASSQAAYSGGNTGELFF
cdr3_nt: TGCGCCAGCAGCCAAGCGGCCTATAGCGGGGGGAACACCGGGGAGCTGTTTTTT
j_call: TRBJ2-2
d_call: TRBD2
clone_size: -
v_call: TRBV4-1

cdr3_aa: CASSQAGRNYGYTF
cdr3_nt: TGCGCCAGCAGCCAGGCAGGGCGTAACTATGGCTACACCTTC
j_call: TRBJ1-2
d_call: -
clone_size: -
v_call: TRBV4-1

cdr3_aa: CASSAPTGGGYGYTF
cdr3_nt: TGTGCCAGCAGTGCGCCGACAGGGGGCGGCTATGGCTACACCTTC
j_call: TRBJ1-2
d_call: TRBD1
clone_size: -
v_call: TRBV28

cdr3_aa: CASSIDWTGESEKLFF
cdr3_nt: TGTGCCAGTAGTATAGATTGGACAGGGGAAAGTGAAAAACTGTTTTTT
j_call: TRBJ1-4
d_call: TRBD1
clone_size: -
v_call: TRBV19

cdr3_aa: CASSRGLAGGDHTDTQYF
cdr3_nt: TGTGCCAGCAGCCGGGGACTAGCGGGGGGGGACCACACAGATACGCAGTATTTT
j_call: TRBJ2-3
d_call: TRBD2
clone_size: -
v_call: TRBV11-3

cdr3_aa: CASSIIGGLNYGYTF
cdr3_nt: TGTGCCAGTAGTATAATCGGGGGGTTAAACTATGGCTACACCTTC
j_call: TRBJ1-2
d_call: -
clone_size: -
v_call: TRBV19

cdr3_aa: CASSDSRRGNEQFF
cdr3_nt: TGCGCCAGCAGCGATTCGCGCAGGGGGAATGAGCAGTTCTTC
j_call: TRBJ2-1
d_call: TRBD1
clone_size: -
v_call: TRBV5-1

cdr3_aa: CASSLSTGNLYGYTF
cdr3_nt: TGTGCCAGCAGCTTATCCACAGGAAACCTTTATGGCTACACCTTC
j_call: TRBJ1-2
d_call: -
clone_size: -
v_call: TRBV7-9

cdr3_aa: CSARVGYEQYF
cdr3_nt: TGCAGTGCTAGAGTCGGGTACGAGCAGTACTTC
j_call: TRBJ2-7
d_call: -
clone_size: few
v_call: TRBV20-1

cdr3_aa: CASSSASTYEQYF
cdr3_nt: TGTGCCAGCAGCTCCGCGAGCACCTACGAGCAGTACTTC
j_call: TRBJ2-7
d_call: -
clone_size: -
v_call: TRBV5-6

cdr3_aa: CASSTGTSGGAPDTQYF
cdr3_nt: TGTGCCAGCAGCACAGGGACTAGCGGGGGGGCTCCAGATACGCAGTATTTT
j_call: TRBJ2-3
d_call: TRBD2
clone_size: -
v_call: TRBV11-2

cdr3_aa: CASSLSGWAEAFF
cdr3_nt: TGTGCCAGCAGTTTGAGCGGGTGGGCTGAAGCTTTCTTT
j_call: TRBJ1-1
d_call: -
clone_size: -
v_call: TRBV6-5

cdr3_aa: CASTSSGGIPDTQYF
cdr3_nt: TGTGCCAGCACCTCCAGCGGGGGGATCCCAGATACGCAGTATTTT
j_call: TRBJ2-3
d_call: TRBD2
clone_size: -
v_call: TRBV9

cdr3_aa: CASSQGLAETTDTQYF
cdr3_nt: TGTGCCAGCAGCCAAGGACTAGCCGAAACCACAGATACGCAGTATTTT
j_call: TRBJ2-3
d_call: TRBD2
clone_size: -
v_call: TRBV3-1/TRBV3-2

cdr3_aa: CASSAVRAETQYF
cdr3_nt: TGTGCCAGCAGTGCGGTCAGGGCGGAGACCCAGTACTTC
j_call: TRBJ2-5
d_call: -
clone_size: -
v_call: TRBV2

cdr3_aa: CASSRSGLTDTQYF
cdr3_nt: TGTGCCAGCAGCCGTAGCGGCCTCACAGATACGCAGTATTTT
j_call: TRBJ2-3
d_call: -
clone_size: -
v_call: TRBV3-1/TRBV3-2

cdr3_aa: CASSRNTVYEQYF
cdr3_nt: TGCGCCAGCAGCCGGAATACAGTCTACGAGCAGTACTTC
j_call: TRBJ2-7
d_call: -
clone_size: -
v_call: TRBV4-1

cdr3_aa: CASSQAGTNYGYTF
cdr3_nt: TGTGCCAGCAGCCAAGCAGGCACTAACTATGGCTACACCTTC
j_call: TRBJ1-2
d_call: -
clone_size: -
v_call: TRBV14

cdr3_aa: CASSVVYTDTQYF
cdr3_nt: TGTGCCAGCAGCGTAGTTTACACAGATACGCAGTATTTT
j_call: TRBJ2-3
d_call: -
clone_size: -
v_call: TRBV11-2

cdr3_aa: CASSLGDIANYGYTF
cdr3_nt: TGTGCCAGCAGCTTAGGTGACATAGCTAACTATGGCTACACCTTC
j_call: TRBJ1-2
d_call: -
clone_size: -
v_call: TRBV13

cdr3_aa: CASSRTLAGGQETQYF
cdr3_nt: TGCGCCAGCAGCCGAACTCTAGCGGGGGGACAAGAGACCCAGTACTTC
j_call: TRBJ2-5
d_call: TRBD2
clone_size: -
v_call: TRBV4-1

cdr3_aa: CASSTYAGTGDRKSSYNEQFF
cdr3_nt: TGTGCCAGTAGTACTTACGCCGGGACAGGGGATAGAAAGAGCTCCTACAATGAGCAGTTCTTC
j_call: TRBJ2-1
d_call: TRBD1
clone_size: once
v_call: TRBV19

cdr3_aa: CASSSRQGDEQYF
cdr3_nt: TGTGCCAGTAGTTCGCGACAGGGCGACGAGCAGTACTTC
j_call: TRBJ2-7
d_call: TRBD1
clone_size: -
v_call: TRBV19